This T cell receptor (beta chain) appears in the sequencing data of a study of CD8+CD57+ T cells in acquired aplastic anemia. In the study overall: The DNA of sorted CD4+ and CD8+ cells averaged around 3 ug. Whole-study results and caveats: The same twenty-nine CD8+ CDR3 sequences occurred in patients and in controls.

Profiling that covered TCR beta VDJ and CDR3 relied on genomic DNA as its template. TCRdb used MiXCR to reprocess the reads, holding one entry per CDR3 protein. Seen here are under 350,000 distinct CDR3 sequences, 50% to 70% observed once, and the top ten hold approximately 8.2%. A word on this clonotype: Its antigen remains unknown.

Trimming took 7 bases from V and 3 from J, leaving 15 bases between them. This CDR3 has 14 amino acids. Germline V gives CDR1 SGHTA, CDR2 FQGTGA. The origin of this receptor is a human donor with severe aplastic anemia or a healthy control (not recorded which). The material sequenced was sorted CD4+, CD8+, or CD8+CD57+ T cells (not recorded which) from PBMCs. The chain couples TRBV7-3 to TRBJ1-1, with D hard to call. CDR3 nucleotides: TGTGCCAGCATGGGCAGCGTTTCGCACACTGAAGCTTTCTTT. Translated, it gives CASMGSVSHTEAFF.